The T cell receptor beta chain described here comes from a study of cytomegalovirus exposure and HLA in healthy donors. Background on the study: Samples from HLA-typed donors yielded about 85 million unique TCRs in an early data release.

The length of the CDR3 is 13 residues. The germline gives CDR1 SGHKS, CDR2 YYEKEE (reference sequence). V gave up 0 bases and J gave up 6 bases, with 7 bases separating them. The PCR employed 60 Vbeta primers together with 13 Jbeta primers. Assay used: immunoSEQ multiplex PCR; TCRdb lists only in-frame clones, some missing. The table has 150,000 to 200,000 clones, around 75% seen once. The chain has TRBV5-5 and TRBJ1-5; no clear D. The sequence was collected from a young woman in good health and CMV-seropositive. Sample: PBMCs. In DNA form, the CDR3 reads TGTGCCAGCAGCTTGGCTTTCGTTCAGCCCCAGCATTTT. Its translation is CASSLAFVQPQHF. The entire variable domain, with the rest obtained from reference TRBV5-5 and TRBJ1-5, is as follows: DAGVTQSPTHLIKTRGQQVTLRCSPISGHKSVSWYQQVLGQGPQFIFQYYEKEERGRGNFPDRFSARQFPNYSSELNVNALLLGDSALYLCASSLAFVQPQHFGDGTRLSIL.